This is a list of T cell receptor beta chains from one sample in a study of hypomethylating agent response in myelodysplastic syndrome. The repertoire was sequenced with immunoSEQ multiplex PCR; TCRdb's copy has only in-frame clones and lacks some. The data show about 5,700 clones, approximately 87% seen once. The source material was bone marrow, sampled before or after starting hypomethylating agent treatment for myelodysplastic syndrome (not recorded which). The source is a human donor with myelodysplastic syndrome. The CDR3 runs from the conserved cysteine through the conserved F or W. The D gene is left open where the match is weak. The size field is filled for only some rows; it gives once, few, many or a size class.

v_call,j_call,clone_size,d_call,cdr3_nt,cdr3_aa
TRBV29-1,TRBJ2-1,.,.,TGCAGCATAAAACCCCTCCATGAGCAGTTCTTC,CSIKPLHEQFF
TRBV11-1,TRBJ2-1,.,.,TGTGCCAGCAGCCCGGGGCCGGGGTCCTACAATGAGCAGTTCTTC,CASSPGPGSYNEQFF
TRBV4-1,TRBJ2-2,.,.,TGCGCCAGCAGCCAAGTCTTGCAGAAAGGCCACGGGGAGCTGTTTTTT,CASSQVLQKGHGELFF
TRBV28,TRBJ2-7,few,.,TGTGCCAGCAGTTTCCCCAGCGAGCAGTACTTC,CASSFPSEQYF
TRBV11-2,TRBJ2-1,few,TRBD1,TGTGCCAGCAGCTTACTGGGACAGGGAAACAATGAGCAGTTCTTC,CASSLLGQGNNEQFF
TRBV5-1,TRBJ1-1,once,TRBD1,TGCGCCAGCAGCAGCCGCGGGACAGGGGCCTTGAACACTGAAGCTTTCTTT,CASSSRGTGALNTEAFF
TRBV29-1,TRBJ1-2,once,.,TGCAGCGTTCCTGACGGGGGGGGCTACACCTTC,CSVPDGGGYTF
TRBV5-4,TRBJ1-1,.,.,TGTGCCAGCAGCTTAACAGGGTCTACTGAAGCTTTCTTT,CASSLTGSTEAFF
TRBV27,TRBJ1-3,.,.,TGTGCCAGCAGTTTAGAAGGTGGATTTGGAAACACCATATATTTT,CASSLEGGFGNTIYF
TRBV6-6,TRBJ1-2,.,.,TGTGCCAGCAGTTACGTAGGCGGGACCTATGGCTACACCTTC,CASSYVGGTYGYTF